This T cell receptor (beta chain) stems from a study of blood T cell repertoires in COVID-19. Repertoires were generated with immunoSEQ multiplex PCR, while TCRdb's copy carries only in-frame clones and drops some. The sample includes 120,000 or so clones, 80% to 90% of them seen just once. The CDR3 runs 16 residues. Germline CDR1 and CDR2: LNHDA and SQIVND (reference sequence). V lost 5 bases, J lost 3 bases, and 6 bases stayed unmatched. V is TRBV19 and J is TRBJ2-2, with 10 positions matching TRBD2. The TCR originated in a woman aged 45-60 years with acute or convalescent COVID-19. Sequenced sample: peripheral blood. CDR3 protein: CASSRSGGSDTGELFF. The CDR3 DNA reads TGTGCCAGTAGTCGTAGCGGGGGGAGTGACACCGGGGAGCTGTTTTTT. Complete variable domain (other parts from reference TRBV19 and TRBJ2-2): DGGITQSPKYLFRKEGQNVTLSCEQNLNHDAMYWYRQDPGQGLRLIYYSQIVNDFQKGDIAEGYSVSREKKESFPLTVTSAQKNPTAFYLCASSRSGGSDTGELFFGEGSRLTVL.